Listed below are T cell receptor beta chains from one sample, sequenced in a study of control samples from healthy donors and cancer patients. Produced via immunoSEQ multiplex PCR; TCRdb's table is partial and in-frame only. The sample has 390,000 or so clones, around 90% seen once; the top ten hold around 6.8%. Sequenced sample: PBMCs. The receptors derive from a man aged 40-50 years with head and neck cancer. Both conserved end residues are part of each CDR3. The order of the fields is D gene, J gene, V gene, clone size, CDR3 protein, CDR3 DNA. A D gene is named only where the DNA matches it firmly. Size is stated for part of the rows, as once, few or many counts, or as a class when the clone is expanded.

NA,TRBJ2-1,TRBV7-2,NA,CASSQLGQTNEQFF,TGTGCCAGCAGCCAATTGGGGCAGACCAATGAGCAGTTCTTC
NA,TRBJ2-5,TRBV28,once,CASSLGTKSQETQYF,TGTGCCAGCAGTTTGGGGACGAAAAGTCAAGAGACCCAGTACTTC
TRBD2,TRBJ2-5,TRBV27,NA,CASSLSSSGRETQYF,TGTGCCAGCAGTTTATCAAGTAGCGGGAGAGAGACCCAGTACTTC
NA,TRBJ2-7,TRBV10-1,NA,CASIADRSGEQYF,TGCGCCAGCATTGCTGACAGGTCTGGAGAGCAGTACTTC
NA,TRBJ2-7,TRBV20-1,NA,CSASGDVELAYEQYF,TGCAGTGCTAGTGGAGACGTAGAGCTCGCCTACGAGCAGTACTTC
NA,TRBJ2-5,TRBV7-3,NA,CASSLGLIGAQETQYF,TGTGCCAGCAGCTTAGGGCTAATAGGAGCTCAAGAGACCCAGTACTTC
NA,TRBJ1-2,TRBV5-6,NA,CASSFYRANYGYTF,TGTGCCAGCAGCTTCTACAGAGCTAACTATGGCTACACCTTC
NA,TRBJ2-5,TRBV2,NA,CASKLSGPETQYF,TGTGCCAGCAAGTTGTCCGGGCCGGAGACCCAGTACTTC
NA,TRBJ2-2,TRBV4-3,NA,CASCRIRGAGNTGELFF,TGCGCCAGCTGTCGGATCAGGGGGGCAGGGAACACCGGGGAGCTGTTTTTT
NA,TRBJ1-1,TRBV9,NA,CASSVASEGPEAFF,TGTGCCAGCAGCGTAGCATCGGAGGGGCCTGAAGCTTTCTTT
NA,TRBJ1-2,TRBV27,NA,CASSLWGPVAGTLLGPEGYTF,TGTGCCAGCAGTTTATGGGGGCCGGTGGCAGGGACACTCCTTGGCCCGGAAGGCTACACCTTC
NA,TRBJ2-2,TRBV6-5,NA,CASTTYGVPGELFF,TGTGCCAGCACCACCTACGGGGTGCCAGGGGAGCTGTTTTTT
NA,TRBJ2-7,TRBV18,NA,CASSLGLDYEQYF,TGTGCCAGCTCACTCGGACTGGACTACGAGCAGTACTTC
TRBD1,TRBJ1-4,TRBV7-2,NA,CASSSVGQGREKLFF,TGTGCCAGCAGCTCAGTAGGACAGGGGCGAGAAAAACTGTTTTTT
NA,TRBJ2-7,TRBV27,NA,CASTTGEGGLEEQYF,TGTGCCAGCACCACAGGGGAAGGGGGACTAGAAGAGCAGTACTTC
NA,TRBJ2-6,TRBV4-3,NA,CASSQGGNSGANVLTF,TGCGCCAGCAGCCAAGGGGGCAACTCTGGGGCCAACGTCCTGACTTTC
NA,TRBJ1-5,TRBV5-5,NA,CASSLDRGQPQHF,TGTGCCAGCAGCTTGGACCGGGGTCAGCCCCAGCATTTT
NA,TRBJ2-7,TRBV6-5,NA,CASTGRGSSYEQYF,TGTGCCAGCACGGGCAGGGGTAGCTCCTACGAGCAGTACTTC
NA,TRBJ2-7,TRBV5-6,NA,CASSPGLGRMNEQYF,TGTGCCAGCAGTCCCGGTCTTGGGAGGATGAACGAGCAGTACTTC
NA,TRBJ1-1,TRBV11-2,NA,CASSLASGAEAFF,TGTGCCAGCAGCCTAGCCTCAGGGGCTGAAGCTTTCTTT
TRBD1,TRBJ1-5,TRBV9,NA,CASSTGTGPYQPQHF,TGTGCCAGCAGCACCGGGACAGGACCCTATCAGCCCCAGCATTTT
NA,TRBJ1-1,TRBV9,NA,CASSVVRDTEAFF,TGTGCCAGCAGCGTAGTGAGGGACACTGAAGCTTTCTTT
TRBD1,TRBJ1-1,TRBV6-5,NA,CASRYRGRTEAFF,TGTGCCAGCAGGTACAGGGGGAGGACTGAAGCTTTCTTT
NA,TRBJ1-1,TRBV30,NA,CAWIRRGARTEAFF,TGTGCCTGGATCCGGCGGGGGGCTAGAACTGAAGCTTTCTTT
NA,TRBJ2-7,TRBV28,NA,CASVRGTPTYEQYF,TGTGCCAGCGTCCGGGGAACTCCTACCTACGAGCAGTACTTC
NA,TRBJ2-2,TRBV10-3,NA,CAIGAGNTGELFF,TGTGCCATCGGGGCCGGGAACACCGGGGAGCTGTTTTTT
TRBD2,TRBJ2-3,TRBV27,NA,CASSPLAGSSTDTQYF,TGTGCCAGCAGTCCCCTAGCGGGATCTAGCACAGATACGCAGTATTTT
NA,TRBJ1-2,TRBV28,NA,CASSQNDVSVGVSYGYTF,TGTGCCAGCAGTCAAAACGACGTATCTGTCGGGGTTTCCTATGGCTACACCTTC
NA,TRBJ2-7,TRBV27,few,CASSPYPGWYEQYF,TGTGCCAGCAGTCCCTATCCCGGATGGTACGAGCAGTACTTC
NA,TRBJ1-2,TRBV25-1,NA,CASSTGGGDRYTF,TGTGCCAGCAGCACTGGGGGGGGAGACCGCTACACCTTC
TRBD1,TRBJ1-2,TRBV6-5,NA,CASSYQTGGGGYTF,TGTGCCAGCAGTTACCAGACAGGGGGCGGCGGCTACACCTTC
NA,TRBJ1-6,TRBV9,NA,CASSVGRDGNSPLHF,TGTGCCAGCAGCGTAGGCAGGGATGGTAATTCACCCCTCCACTTT
NA,TRBJ1-2,TRBV28,NA,CASSGGPGHGYTF,TGTGCCAGCAGTGGAGGACCAGGGCATGGCTACACCTTC
TRBD2,TRBJ2-5,TRBV11-2,NA,CASSLPHWGGMVTQYF,TGTGCCAGCAGCTTACCACACTGGGGGGGTATGGTGACCCAGTACTTC
TRBD1,TRBJ1-1,TRBV7-9,NA,CASSLQGDTEAFF,TGTGCCAGCAGCTTACAGGGGGACACTGAAGCTTTCTTT
NA,TRBJ1-2,TRBV4-3,NA,CASSQGRQGDYGYTF,TGCGCCAGCAGCCAAGGACGACAAGGGGACTATGGCTACACCTTC
NA,TRBJ1-1,TRBV4-2,once,CASSTQHLNTEAFF,TGTGCCAGCAGCACCCAACACCTGAACACTGAAGCTTTCTTT
NA,TRBJ1-1,TRBV7-9,NA,CASSLAQGGTEAFF,TGTGCCAGCAGCTTAGCGCAAGGGGGCACTGAAGCTTTCTTT
NA,TRBJ1-1,TRBV3-1/TRBV3-2,NA,CASSQRMTGGGTEAFF,TGTGCCAGCAGCCAACGTATGACTGGAGGTGGCACTGAAGCTTTCTTT
NA,TRBJ1-1,TRBV19,once,CASTRQSSSTEAFF,TGTGCCAGTACCCGACAGTCTTCGAGCACTGAAGCTTTCTTT
TRBD2,TRBJ2-3,TRBV4-1,NA,CASSQVLAGGPTNTQYF,TGCGCCAGCAGCCAAGTTCTAGCGGGAGGGCCCACCAATACGCAGTATTTT